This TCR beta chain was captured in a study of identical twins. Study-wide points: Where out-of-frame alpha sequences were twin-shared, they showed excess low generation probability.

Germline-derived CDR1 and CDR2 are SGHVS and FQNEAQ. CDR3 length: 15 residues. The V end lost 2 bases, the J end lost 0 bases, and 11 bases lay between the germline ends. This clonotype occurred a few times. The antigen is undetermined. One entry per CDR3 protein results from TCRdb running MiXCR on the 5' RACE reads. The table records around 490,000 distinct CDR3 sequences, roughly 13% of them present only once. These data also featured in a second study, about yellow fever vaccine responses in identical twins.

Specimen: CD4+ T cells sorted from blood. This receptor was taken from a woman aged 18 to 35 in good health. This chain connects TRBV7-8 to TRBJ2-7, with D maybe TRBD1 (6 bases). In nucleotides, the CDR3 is TGTGCCAGCAGCTTACAAGGACAGAGCTCCTACGAGCAGTACTTC. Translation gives CASSLQGQSSYEQYF.